What follows describes a single T cell receptor beta chain. This sample is part of a study of CD8 T cells in Susac syndrome. Reverse transcription of about 0.5 to 1 ug RNA used random hexamers. From the immunoSEQ multiplex PCR reads, TCRdb called clonotypes with MiXCR, one entry per CDR3 protein. Altogether around 220,000 distinct CDR3 sequences are present, roughly 90% being singletons, with the ten largest covering roughly 0.13%. TEMRA cells were FACS-enriched and CD8+ and CD4+ T cells negatively isolated. The CDR3 is 13 amino acids. Trimming at V came to 5 bases and at J to 12 bases, leaving 10 bases not matched to a gene. The germline V gene encodes CDR1 MNHEY and CDR2 SVGAGI.

The V call is TRBV6-5, the J call TRBJ2-5; 9 bases are shared with TRBD2. This TCR was recovered from a human donor with multiple sclerosis. Material: CD8+ T cells from PBMCs. Here the CDR3 reads CASSPGTSQMEYF. Written as DNA, the CDR3 is TGTGCCAGCAGTCCCGGGACTAGCCAGATGGAGTACTTC.